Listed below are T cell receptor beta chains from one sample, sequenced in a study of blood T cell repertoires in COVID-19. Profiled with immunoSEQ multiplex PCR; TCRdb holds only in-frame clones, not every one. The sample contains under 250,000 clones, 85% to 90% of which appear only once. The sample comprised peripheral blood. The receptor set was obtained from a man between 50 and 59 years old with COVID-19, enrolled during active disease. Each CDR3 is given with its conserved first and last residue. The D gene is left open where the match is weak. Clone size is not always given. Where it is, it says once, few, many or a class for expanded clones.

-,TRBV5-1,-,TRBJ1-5,CASSLEGTSNQPQHF,TGCGCCAGCAGCTTAGAGGGTACTAGCAATCAGCCCCAGCATTTT
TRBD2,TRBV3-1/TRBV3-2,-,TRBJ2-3,CASSQEGTSGVISTDTQYF,TGTGCCAGCAGCCAAGAAGGGACTAGCGGGGTGATTAGCACAGATACGCAGTATTTT
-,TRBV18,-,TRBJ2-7,CASSPPTRYYEQYF,TGTGCCAGCTCACCACCAACTAGATACTACGAGCAGTACTTC
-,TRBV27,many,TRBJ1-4,CASSLSHPTNEKLFF,TGTGCCAGCAGTCTAAGTCATCCAACTAATGAAAAACTGTTTTTT
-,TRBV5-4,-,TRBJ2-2,CASSLQGTGELFF,TGTGCCAGCAGCTTACAGGGAACCGGGGAGCTGTTTTTT
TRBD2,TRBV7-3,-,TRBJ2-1,CASSLGLAGRYNEQFF,TGTGCCAGCAGCTTAGGGCTAGCGGGGCGATACAATGAGCAGTTCTTC
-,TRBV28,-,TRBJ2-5,CASSRFRGTQETQYF,TGTGCCAGCAGCAGATTCAGGGGCACCCAGGAGACCCAGTACTTC
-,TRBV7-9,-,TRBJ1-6,CASQTGPEMRSPLHF,TGTGCCAGCCAAACAGGCCCCGAAATGCGTTCACCCCTCCACTTT
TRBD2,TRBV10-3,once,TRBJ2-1,CAIRSGTSGRASYNEQFF,TGTGCCATCAGATCCGGGACTAGCGGGAGGGCGTCCTACAATGAGCAGTTCTTC
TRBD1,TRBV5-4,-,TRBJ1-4,CASSWDRFNEKLFF,TGTGCCAGCAGCTGGGACAGGTTCAATGAAAAACTGTTTTTT
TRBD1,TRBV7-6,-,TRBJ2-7,CASSSNRGAFNEQYF,TGTGCCAGCAGCTCTAACAGGGGAGCCTTCAACGAGCAGTACTTC
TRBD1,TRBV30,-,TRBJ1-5,CAWNLGQGTQPQHF,TGTGCCTGGAACTTGGGACAGGGGACTCAGCCCCAGCATTTT
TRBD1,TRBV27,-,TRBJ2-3,CASSSIGQATDTQYF,TGTGCCAGCAGTTCTATAGGACAGGCCACAGATACGCAGTATTTT
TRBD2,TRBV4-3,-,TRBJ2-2,CASRGTLAGGAGELFF,TGCGCCAGCAGAGGAACACTAGCGGGGGGGGCCGGGGAGCTGTTTTTT
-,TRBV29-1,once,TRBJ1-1,CSVEDLGGSGTEAFF,TGCAGCGTTGAAGATCTGGGAGGGAGTGGCACTGAAGCTTTCTTT
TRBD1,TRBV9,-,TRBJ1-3,CASPWGTGSGNTIYF,TGTGCCAGCCCTTGGGGGACAGGGTCAGGGAACACCATATATTTT
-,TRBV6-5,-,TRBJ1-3,CASSHARGAGNTIYF,TGTGCCAGCAGTCACGCCAGGGGCGCGGGAAACACCATATATTTT
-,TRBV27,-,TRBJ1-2,CASSLSGLYGYTF,TGTGCCAGCAGTTTATCCGGACTCTATGGCTACACCTTC
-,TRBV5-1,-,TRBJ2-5,CASSQPGIQETQYF,TGCGCCAGCAGTCAGCCGGGAATCCAAGAGACCCAGTACTTC
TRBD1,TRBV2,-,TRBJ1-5,CASRTGQGRQPQHF,TGTGCCAGCAGGACAGGACAGGGTAGACAGCCCCAGCATTTT
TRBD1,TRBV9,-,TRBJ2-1,CASSSPMGQGTIDEQFF,TGTGCCAGCAGCTCCCCGATGGGACAGGGGACGATCGATGAGCAGTTCTTC
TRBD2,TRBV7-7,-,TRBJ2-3,CASSPLAGVADTQYF,TGTGCTAGCAGCCCTCTAGCGGGAGTTGCAGATACGCAGTATTTT
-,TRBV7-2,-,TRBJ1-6,CASSPGAYNSPLHF,TGTGCCAGCAGCCCCGGGGCCTATAATTCACCCCTCCACTTT
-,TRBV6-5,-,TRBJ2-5,CASSTASEYQETQYF,TGTGCCAGCAGTACGGCTAGCGAGTACCAAGAGACCCAGTACTTC